The 3 T cell receptor beta chains below were found in one sample sequenced in a study of tumor-infiltrating lymphocytes in oesophageal squamous cell carcinoma. TCRdb redid the calling of the PCR reads with MiXCR, one entry per CDR3 protein. The repertoire holds approximately 20,000 distinct CDR3 sequences, with roughly 41% as singletons. The sample was normal esophageal tissue next to the tumor. All receptors derive from a male donor with esophageal squamous cell carcinoma.

This clonotype was picked up many times. J is TRBJ1-3 and V is TRBV5-1; 7 bases are a match to TRBD1. The CDR3 consists of 14 residues. Losses at the gene ends were 4 bases for V and 2 bases for J; bases not matched to a gene: 3. From germline, CDR1 is SGHRS and CDR2 YFSETQ. The DNA of the CDR3 is TGCGCCAGCAGCACGACAGGGCCTGGAAACACCATATATTTT. Protein: CASSTTGPGNTIYF. The full variable domain, with the rest looked up from reference TRBV5-1 and TRBJ1-3, is KAGVTQTPRYLIKTRGQQVTLSCSPISGHRSVSWYQQTPGQGLQFLFEYFSETQRNKGNFPGRFSGRQFSNSRSEMNVSTLELGDSALYLCASSTTGPGNTIYFGEGSWLTVV.

Concerning this clonotype itself: Because it lacks the conserved phenylalanine or tryptophan at the end, this CDR3 is likely a read error. No DNA is shown, since the ends of the CDR3 on it are uncertain; the CDR3 is the one TCRdb lists. This chain connects TRBV7-4 to TRBJ1-1; the table's TRBD1 call for D was not verified on the DNA. Including both end residues, the CDR3 is 17 amino acids long. Per germline, CDR1 SGHVT and CDR2 SQSDAQ. The CDR3 sequence: CASSLRAGGKRPSTSAP.

The chain links TRBV7-2 to TRBJ2-7; TRBD1 matches at 8 bases. This CDR3 is 15 amino acids long. Germline V gene data show CDR1 as SGHTA and CDR2 as FQGNSA. The trim removed 1 base at V and 6 bases at J, leaving 8 bases unmatched. Written as DNA, the CDR3 is TGTGCCAGCAGCTTAGACATGGGCAGGGGGCGCGAGCAGTACTTC. It encodes CASSLDMGRGREQYF. The full variable domain, with the rest looked up from reference TRBV7-2 and TRBJ2-7, is GAGVSQSPSNKVTEKGKDVELRCDPISGHTALYWYRQSLGQGLEFLIYFQGNSAPDKSGLPSDRFSAERTGGSVSTLTIQRTQQEDSAVYLCASSLDMGRGREQYFGPGTRLTVT.